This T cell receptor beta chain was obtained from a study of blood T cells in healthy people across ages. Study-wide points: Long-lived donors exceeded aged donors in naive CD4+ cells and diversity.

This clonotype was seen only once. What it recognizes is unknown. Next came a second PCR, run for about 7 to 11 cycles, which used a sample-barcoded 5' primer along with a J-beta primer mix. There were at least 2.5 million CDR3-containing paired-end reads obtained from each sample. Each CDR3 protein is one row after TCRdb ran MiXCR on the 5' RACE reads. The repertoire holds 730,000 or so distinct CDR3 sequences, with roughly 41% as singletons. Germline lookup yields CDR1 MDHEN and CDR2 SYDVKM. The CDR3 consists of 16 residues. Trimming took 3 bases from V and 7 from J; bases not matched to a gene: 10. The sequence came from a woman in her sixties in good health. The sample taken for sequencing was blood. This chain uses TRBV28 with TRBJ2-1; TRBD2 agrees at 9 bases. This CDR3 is CASSFAASGIRNEQFF. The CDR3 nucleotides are TGTGCCAGCAGTTTCGCGGCTAGCGGGATTAGGAATGAGCAGTTCTTC.